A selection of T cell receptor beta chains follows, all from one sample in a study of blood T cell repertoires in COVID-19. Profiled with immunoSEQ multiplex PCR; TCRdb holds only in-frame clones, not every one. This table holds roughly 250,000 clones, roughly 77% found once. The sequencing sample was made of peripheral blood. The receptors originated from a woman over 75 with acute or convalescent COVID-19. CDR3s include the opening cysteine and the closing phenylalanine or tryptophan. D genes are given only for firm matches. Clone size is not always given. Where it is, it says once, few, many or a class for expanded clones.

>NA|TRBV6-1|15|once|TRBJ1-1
TGTGCCAGCAGTGAAGCGCGGCAGGCGGGGACTGAAGCTTTCTTT
CASSEARQAGTEAFF
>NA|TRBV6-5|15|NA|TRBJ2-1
TGTGCCAGCAGAGCTTCCGGGACAACCTACAATGAGCAGTTCTTC
CASRASGTTYNEQFF
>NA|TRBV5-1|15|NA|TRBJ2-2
TGCGCCAGCAGCTTGGACGGGGGGCGCACCGGGGAGCTGTTTTTT
CASSLDGGRTGELFF
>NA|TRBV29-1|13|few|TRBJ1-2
TGCAGCGTTGAAGAGGCTGGGCTGGATGGCTACACCTTC
CSVEEAGLDGYTF
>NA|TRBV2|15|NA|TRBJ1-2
TGTGCCAGCGGACAGACCACTATAGCTAACTATGGCTACACCTTC
CASGQTTIANYGYTF
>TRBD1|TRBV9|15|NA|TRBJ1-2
TGTGCCAGCAGCCAAGGACAGGGGACTAACTATGGCTACACCTTC
CASSQGQGTNYGYTF
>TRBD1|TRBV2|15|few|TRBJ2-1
TGTGCCAGCAGTGAAGCCGGGACAGACGACAATGAGCAGTTCTTC
CASSEAGTDDNEQFF
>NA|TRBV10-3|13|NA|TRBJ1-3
TGTGCCATCAGCCCGGGAACTGGAAACACCATATATTTT
CAISPGTGNTIYF
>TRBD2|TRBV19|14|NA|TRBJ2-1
TGTGCCAGTAGGCCCGGGGGGTCCTACAATGAGCAGTTCTTC
CASRPGGSYNEQFF
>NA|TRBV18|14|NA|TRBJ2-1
TGTGCCAGCTCACCAGTAACTGGGCGAAATGAGCAGTTCTTC
CASSPVTGRNEQFF
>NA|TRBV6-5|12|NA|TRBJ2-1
TGTGCCAGCAGTTCTCCGGGCAATGAGCAGTTCTTC
CASSSPGNEQFF
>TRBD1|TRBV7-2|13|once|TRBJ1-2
TGTGCCAGCAGCCAGGACAGGGTAAAAGGCTACACCTTC
CASSQDRVKGYTF
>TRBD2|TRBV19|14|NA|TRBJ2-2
TGTGCCAGTACCTCCGGGACTAGCGCCGGGGAGCTGTTTTTT
CASTSGTSAGELFF
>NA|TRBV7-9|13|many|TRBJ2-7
TGTGCCAGCAGACTTGACCTAGACTACGAGCAGTACTTC
CASRLDLDYEQYF
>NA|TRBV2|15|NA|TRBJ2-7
TGTGCCAGCAGTTTACCTAACGGAGGTTCCTACGAGCAGTACTTC
CASSLPNGGSYEQYF